This is a list of T cell receptor beta chains from one sample in a study of T cells after yellow fever vaccination. TCRdb analysed the 5' RACE reads with MiXCR anew, one entry per CDR3 protein. The data hold some 300,000 distinct CDR3 sequences, with roughly 9% observed a single time. The specimen comprised CD4+ T cells sorted from PBMCs, sampled 5 days after the yellow fever booster vaccination. These receptors were obtained from a man younger than 35 who received the YFV17D yellow fever vaccine. The CDR3 runs from the conserved cysteine through the conserved F or W. D genes are given only for firm matches. Where a row states a size, it is once, few, many or the class of an expanded clone; other rows omit it.

DNA: TGTGCCAGCAGCCAGCTGGCAGGGAACATGGGAAAACTGTTTTTT; CDR3: CASSQLAGNMGKLFF; J: TRBJ1-4; length: 15; V: TRBV14; D: .; size: .
DNA: TGTGCCCCCCCCCTACGAGACAGGGGCTCCTACAATGAGCAGTTCTTC; CDR3: CAPPLRDRGSYNEQFF; J: TRBJ2-1; length: 16; V: TRBV10-3; D: TRBD1; size: many
DNA: TGTGCCACCAGTGACCCTACTAGCGGGGGGGTTCATGAGCAGTTCTTC; CDR3: CATSDPTSGGVHEQFF; J: TRBJ2-1; length: 16; V: TRBV24-1; D: TRBD2; size: few
DNA: TGTGCCAGCAGTGAAGCGCTCGGGAGGAGAACGAGAAATACGCAGTATTTT; CDR3: CASSEALGRRTRNTQYF; J: TRBJ2-3; length: 17; V: TRBV6-1; D: TRBD2; size: .
DNA: TGTGCCAGCAGTTACTCGTGGCAGAGCTCCTATAATTCACCCCTCCACTTT; CDR3: CASSYSWQSSYNSPLHF; J: TRBJ1-6; length: 17; V: TRBV6-5; D: .; size: few
DNA: TGTGCCAGCAGGCCCGGGGGGCCTGCCTACAATGAGCAGTTCTTC; CDR3: CASRPGGPAYNEQFF; J: TRBJ2-1; length: 15; V: TRBV9; D: .; size: .
DNA: TGCAGTGCTAGCTTGGGGCGGGGAGAGACCCAGTACTTC; CDR3: CSASLGRGETQYF; J: TRBJ2-5; length: 13; V: TRBV20-1; D: .; size: few
DNA: TGTGCCAGCTCACCCCCTTCAGGAGCGACTGAGCAGTTCTTC; CDR3: CASSPPSGATEQFF; J: TRBJ2-1; length: 14; V: TRBV18; D: .; size: few
DNA: TGTGCCACCAGTGATTCCAGGACAGGGGTTAATTCACCCCTCCACTTT; CDR3: CATSDSRTGVNSPLHF; J: TRBJ1-6; length: 16; V: TRBV24-1; D: TRBD1; size: .
DNA: TGCAGCGTTGGGGCGGGGCGCGAGCAGTTCTTC; CDR3: CSVGAGREQFF; J: TRBJ2-1; length: 11; V: TRBV29-1; D: .; size: many
DNA: TGTGCCAGCAGTCCCTTAGGGGGGGCCATGGGAGATACGCAGTATTTT; CDR3: CASSPLGGAMGDTQYF; J: TRBJ2-3; length: 16; V: TRBV28; D: .; size: .